The 17 T cell receptor beta chains below were found in one sample sequenced in a study of blood T cell repertoires in COVID-19. Sequenced by immunoSEQ multiplex PCR; TCRdb stores in-frame clones only, minus some. There are about 170,000 clones in the sample; 75% to 90% occur only once, and around 4.3% lies in the top ten. The sequenced material came from PBMCs or T cells enriched from blood (not recorded which). Source of these receptors: a woman between 45 and 65 years old who had recovered from COVID-19.

The chain recombines TRBV5-1 with TRBJ1-2; no clear D. The germline V and J ends were trimmed by 5 bases and 7 bases, with 12 bases remaining between them. The CDR3 loop spans 12 amino acids. Per germline, CDR1 SGHRS and CDR2 YFSETQ. The DNA for the CDR3 is TGCGCCAGCAGTAGGGTGGGGAGTGGCTACACCTTC. Translated: CASSRVGSGYTF.

The chain recombines TRBV27 with TRBJ1-5, with D uncertain. CDR1 is MNHEY and CDR2 is SMNVEV in the germline V gene (reference sequence). V was trimmed by 7 bases and J by 2 bases, leaving 9 bases between them. The length of the CDR3 is 13 residues. CDR3 in amino acids: CASKLTGNQPQHF. CDR3 nucleotide sequence: TGTGCCAGCAAGCTTACGGGCAATCAGCCCCAGCATTTT.

The chain recombines TRBV10-3 with TRBJ1-4, with 9 bases lining up with TRBD1. This CDR3 spans 15 amino acids. Germline values: CDR1 ENHRY, CDR2 SYGVKD. Trimming cost V 2 bases and J 8 bases; bases outside gene matches: 6. CDR3 sequence: CAISERDRVKEKLFF. The CDR3 DNA sequence: TGTGCCATCAGTGAGCGGGACAGGGTGAAGGAAAAACTGTTTTTT.

The rearrangement links TRBV5-4 to TRBJ2-1; 10 positions agree with TRBD2. CDR1 is SGHNT, CDR2 YYREEE, per germline (reference sequence). J gave up 2 bases and V 5 bases, and 4 bases lay outside the gene matches. CDR3 size: 15 residues. For the CDR3, the DNA is TGTGCCAGCAGTTCCGGGACTAGCGCCTACAATGAGCAGTTCTTC. As protein: CASSSGTSAYNEQFF.

V is TRBV7-6 and J is TRBJ2-1; 11 nucleotides line up with TRBD2. Losses at the gene ends were 3 bases for V and 6 bases for J; bases not matched to a gene: 4. This CDR3 contains 15 residues. CDR1 and CDR2 (germline): SGHVS, FNYEAQ. CDR3: CASSLGLAATNEQFF. The CDR3 bases are TGTGCCAGCAGCTTGGGACTAGCGGCAACCAATGAGCAGTTCTTC.

This clone was seen more than once but under ten times. This rearrangement joins TRBV5-1 to TRBJ2-3; tentative D call: TRBD1 (7 bases). Per the germline V gene, CDR1 is SGHRS and CDR2 is YFSETQ. Deletions cut 3 bases from V and 4 bases from J, with 15 bases between. CDR3 size: 15 residues. CDR3 region: CASSWSGRGADTQYF. CDR3 DNA: TGCGCCAGCAGCTGGAGCGGCAGGGGGGCAGATACGCAGTATTTT.

The genes are TRBV4-1 and TRBJ1-5; D call uncertain. Per germline, CDR1 MGHRA and CDR2 YSYEKL. Trimming removed 0 bases from V and 5 bases from J, with 11 bases in between. The CDR3 loop spans 15 amino acids. DNA for the CDR3: TGCGCCAGCAGCCAAGATATGTTCGGGGATCAGCCCCAGCATTTT. Translating gives CASSQDMFGDQPQHF.

The CDR3 coding sequence is TGTGCCAGCAGCCCGGACTACCAAGAGACCCAGTACTTC. It yields the protein CASSPDYQETQYF. The genes are TRBV11-3 and TRBJ2-5, with D possibly matching TRBD2 (5 bases). CDR3 length equals 13 residues. Trimming left V 5 bases short and J 0 bases short, with 7 bases between. The germline V gene has CDR1 SGHNT and CDR2 YENEEA.

The rearrangement links TRBV9 to TRBJ2-1; 7 nucleotides line up with TRBD2. There are 16 residues in the CDR3. Losses at the gene ends were 7 bases for V and 5 bases for J; bases not matched to a gene: 15. CDR1 SGDLS and CDR2 YYNGEE come from the germline V gene. The CDR3 loop is CASGEGTAGDHNEQFF. The CDR3 DNA reads as TGTGCCAGCGGCGAGGGGACCGCGGGAGACCACAATGAGCAGTTCTTC.

The J gene is TRBJ1-1, the V gene TRBV12-2. TRBV12-2 is recorded as a pseudogene. This CDR3 is built from 17 residues. The CDR3 is CASRLKVGSGRGTEAFF. CDR3 in DNA: TGTGCAAGTCGCTTAAAGGTTGGGTCGGGTCGGGGGACTGAAGCTTTCTTT.

The chain joins TRBV19 to TRBJ2-1; D may be TRBD2 (6 bases). Germline CDR1 is LNHDA and CDR2 is SQIVND (reference sequence). The CDR3 spans 13 residues. V lost 5 bases, J lost 3 bases, and 8 bases lay in between. The CDR3 protein is CASSLSGYNEQFF. CDR3 bases: TGTGCCAGTAGTCTTAGCGGCTACAATGAGCAGTTCTTC. The full variable domain, with the rest looked up from reference TRBV19 and TRBJ2-1, is DGGITQSPKYLFRKEGQNVTLSCEQNLNHDAMYWYRQDPGQGLRLIYYSQIVNDFQKGDIAEGYSVSREKKESFPLTVTSAQKNPTAFYLCASSLSGYNEQFFGPGTRLTVL.

The chain recombines TRBV7-9 with TRBJ1-1, with 9 bases that match TRBD1. Per the germline V gene, CDR1 is SEHNR and CDR2 is FQNEAQ (reference sequence). This CDR3 has 13 residues. With 1 base clipped from V and 9 bases from J, the junction kept 3 bases outside the gene matches. As DNA, the CDR3 is TGTGCCAGCAGCTTAGTCGGACAGGGGAAAGCTTTCTTT. This encodes CASSLVGQGKAFF.

This chain joins TRBV2 and TRBJ2-3; 11 bases are a match to TRBD1. CDR3 length: 14 amino acids. Trimming removed 7 bases from V and 6 bases from J; junction bases left unmatched: 6. Germline V gene data show CDR1 as SNHLY and CDR2 as FYNNEI. Here the CDR3 DNA reads TGTGCCAGCACCGGACAGGGGGCAGGGGATACGCAGTATTTT. Translation gives CASTGQGAGDTQYF.

The rearrangement joins TRBV4-1 to TRBJ1-1; D unresolved. Germline V gene lookup returns CDR1 MGHRA and CDR2 YSYEKL. Deletions cut 4 bases from V and 11 bases from J, with 17 bases between. The CDR3 is 13 residues long. CDR3: CASSLPWEPLAFF. The CDR3 nucleotides are TGCGCCAGCAGCCTCCCATGGGAGCCCCTTGCTTTCTTT.

The CDR3 bases are TGTGCCAGCAGCCAAATTGGAGGGGCCGGGGAGCTGTTTTTT. This gives the protein CASSQIGGAGELFF. This sequence joins TRBV3-1 (or the pseudogene TRBV3-2) and TRBJ2-2; tentatively, D is TRBD2 (6 bases). Germline V gives CDR1 LGHDT, CDR2 YNNKEL (reference sequence). Trimming pared 2 bases from V and 6 bases from J, leaving 10 bases between. CDR3 length: 14 amino acids.

The genes are TRBV7-8 and TRBJ1-6; tentatively, D is TRBD1 (5 bases). With 5 bases removed from V and 14 bases from J, the gap between germline ends came to 13 bases. Germline lookup yields CDR1 SGHVS and CDR2 FQNEAQ. The CDR3 is made up of 12 amino acids. The CDR3 DNA reads as TGTGCCAGCAGCCTTCCCGGGGGTTCCCTCCACTTT. Amino acid sequence: CASSLPGGSLHF.

This chain uses TRBV21-1 with TRBJ1-4. TRBV21-1 is classified as a pseudogene. The CDR3 consists of 14 residues. CDR3 nucleotide sequence: TGTGCCAGCAGCACCCGTCGGGTGGAGGAAAAACTGTTTTTT. Translation gives CASSTRRVEEKLFF.